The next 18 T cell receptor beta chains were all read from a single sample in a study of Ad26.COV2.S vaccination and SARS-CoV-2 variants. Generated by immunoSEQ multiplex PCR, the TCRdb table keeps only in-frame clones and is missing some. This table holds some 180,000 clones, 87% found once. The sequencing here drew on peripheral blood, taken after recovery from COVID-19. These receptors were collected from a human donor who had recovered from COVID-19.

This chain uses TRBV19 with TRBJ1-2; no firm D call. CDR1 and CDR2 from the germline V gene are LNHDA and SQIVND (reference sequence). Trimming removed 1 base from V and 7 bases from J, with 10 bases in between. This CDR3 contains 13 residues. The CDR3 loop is CASSIARSGGYTF. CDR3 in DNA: TGTGCCAGTAGTATAGCTAGATCAGGTGGCTACACCTTC.

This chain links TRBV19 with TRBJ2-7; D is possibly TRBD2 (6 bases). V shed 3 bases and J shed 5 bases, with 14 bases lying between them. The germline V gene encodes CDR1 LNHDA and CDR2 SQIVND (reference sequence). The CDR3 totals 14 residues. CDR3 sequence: CASSIRGFGNEQYF. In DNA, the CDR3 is TGTGCCAGTAGTATTCGGGGGTTCGGGAACGAGCAGTACTTC. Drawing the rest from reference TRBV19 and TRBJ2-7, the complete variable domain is DGGITQSPKYLFRKEGQNVTLSCEQNLNHDAMYWYRQDPGQGLRLIYYSQIVNDFQKGDIAEGYSVSREKKESFPLTVTSAQKNPTAFYLCASSIRGFGNEQYFGPGTRLTVT.

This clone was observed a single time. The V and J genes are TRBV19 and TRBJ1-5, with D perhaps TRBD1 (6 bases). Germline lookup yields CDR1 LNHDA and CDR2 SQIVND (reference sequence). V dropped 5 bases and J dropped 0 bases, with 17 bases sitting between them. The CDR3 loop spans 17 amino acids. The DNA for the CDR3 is TGTGCCAGTAGTCCCCGAGGGGGAAGCCATAGCAATCAGCCCCAGCATTTT. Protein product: CASSPRGGSHSNQPQHF.

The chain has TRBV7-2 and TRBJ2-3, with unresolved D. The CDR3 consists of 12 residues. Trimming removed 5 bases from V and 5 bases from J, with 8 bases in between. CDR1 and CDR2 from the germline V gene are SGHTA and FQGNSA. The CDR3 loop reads CASSPGLDTQYF. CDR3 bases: TGTGCCAGCAGCCCTGGGTTAGATACGCAGTATTTT.

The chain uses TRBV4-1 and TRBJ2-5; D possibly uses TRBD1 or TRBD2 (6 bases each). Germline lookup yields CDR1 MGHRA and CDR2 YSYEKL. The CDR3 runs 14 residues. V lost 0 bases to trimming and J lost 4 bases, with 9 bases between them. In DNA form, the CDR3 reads TGCGCCAGCAGCCAAGACAGGGGAGGAGAGACCCAGTACTTC. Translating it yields CASSQDRGGETQYF.

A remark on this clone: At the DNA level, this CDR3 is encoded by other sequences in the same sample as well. The CDR3 nucleotides read TGTGCCAGCAGTACCGGGACCGGGAACTATGGCTACACCTTC. This translates into CASSTGTGNYGYTF. The V call is TRBV28, the J call TRBJ1-2; a possible D gene is TRBD1 (5 bases). V shed 5 bases and J shed 2 bases, with 12 bases lying between them. This CDR3 spans 14 amino acids. CDR1 and CDR2 from the germline V gene are MDHEN and SYDVKM.

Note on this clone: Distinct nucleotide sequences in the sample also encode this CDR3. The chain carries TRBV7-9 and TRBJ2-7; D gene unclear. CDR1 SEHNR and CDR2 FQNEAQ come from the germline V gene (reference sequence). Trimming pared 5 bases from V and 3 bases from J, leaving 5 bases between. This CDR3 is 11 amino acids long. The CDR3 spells CASSPNYEQYF. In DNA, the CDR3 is TGTGCCAGCAGCCCGAACTACGAGCAGTACTTC.

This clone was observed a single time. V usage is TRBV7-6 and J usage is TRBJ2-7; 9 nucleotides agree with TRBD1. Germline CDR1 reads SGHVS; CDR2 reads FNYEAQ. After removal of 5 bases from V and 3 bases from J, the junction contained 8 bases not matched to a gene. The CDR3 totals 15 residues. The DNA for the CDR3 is TGTGCCAGCAGCCCACAGGGGGCACTTAACTACGAGCAGTACTTC. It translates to CASSPQGALNYEQYF.

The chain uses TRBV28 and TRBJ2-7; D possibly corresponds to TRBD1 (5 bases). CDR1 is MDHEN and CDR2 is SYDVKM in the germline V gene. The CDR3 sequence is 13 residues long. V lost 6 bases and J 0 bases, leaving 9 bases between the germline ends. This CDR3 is CASRDSSSYEQYF. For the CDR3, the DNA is TGTGCCAGCAGAGACAGTAGCTCCTACGAGCAGTACTTC.

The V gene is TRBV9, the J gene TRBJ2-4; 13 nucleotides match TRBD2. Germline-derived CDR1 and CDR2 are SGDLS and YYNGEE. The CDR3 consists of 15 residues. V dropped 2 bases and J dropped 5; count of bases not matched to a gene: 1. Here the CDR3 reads CASSVGLAGENIQYF. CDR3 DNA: TGTGCCAGCAGCGTCGGACTAGCGGGAGAAAACATTCAGTACTTC.

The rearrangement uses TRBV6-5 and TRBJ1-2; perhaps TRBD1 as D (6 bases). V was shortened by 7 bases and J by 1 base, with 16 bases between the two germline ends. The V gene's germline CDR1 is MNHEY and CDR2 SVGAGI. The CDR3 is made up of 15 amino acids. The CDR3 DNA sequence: TGTGCCAGCACCCCGGGACATTCTCTTAACTATGGCTACACCTTC. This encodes CASTPGHSLNYGYTF.

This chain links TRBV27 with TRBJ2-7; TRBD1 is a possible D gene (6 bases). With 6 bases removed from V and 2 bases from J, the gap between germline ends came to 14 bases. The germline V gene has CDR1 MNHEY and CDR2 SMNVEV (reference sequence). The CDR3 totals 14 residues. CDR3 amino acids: CASSQGHTTYEQYF. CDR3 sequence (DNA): TGTGCCAGCAGCCAGGGGCACACCACCTACGAGCAGTACTTC.

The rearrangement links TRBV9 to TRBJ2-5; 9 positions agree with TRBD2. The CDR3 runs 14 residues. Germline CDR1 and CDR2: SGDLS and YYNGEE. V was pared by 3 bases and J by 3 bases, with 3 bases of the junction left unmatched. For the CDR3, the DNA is TGTGCCAGCAGCGGCGGGAGGGCCGAAGAGACCCAGTACTTC. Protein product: CASSGGRAEETQYF.

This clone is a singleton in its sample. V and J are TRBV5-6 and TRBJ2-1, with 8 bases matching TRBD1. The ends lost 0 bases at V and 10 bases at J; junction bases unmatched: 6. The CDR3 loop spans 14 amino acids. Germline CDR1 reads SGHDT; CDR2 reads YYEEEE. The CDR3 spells CASSLVGTGGEQFF. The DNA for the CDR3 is TGTGCCAGCAGCTTGGTCGGGACAGGCGGCGAGCAGTTCTTC.

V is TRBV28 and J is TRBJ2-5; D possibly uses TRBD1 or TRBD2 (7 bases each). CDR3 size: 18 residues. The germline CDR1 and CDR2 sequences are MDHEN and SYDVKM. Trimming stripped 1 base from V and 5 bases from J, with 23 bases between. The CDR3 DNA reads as TGTGCCAGCAGTTTATTAGAGGGACTACAGGGGAAATGGGAGACCCAGTACTTC. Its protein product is CASSLLEGLQGKWETQYF.

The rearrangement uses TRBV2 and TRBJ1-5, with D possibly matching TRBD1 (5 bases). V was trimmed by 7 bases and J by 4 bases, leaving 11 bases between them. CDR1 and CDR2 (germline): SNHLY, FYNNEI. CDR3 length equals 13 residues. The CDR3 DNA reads TGTGCCAGCACCGGGGGGTTAAATCAGCCCCAGCATTTT. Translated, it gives CASTGGLNQPQHF.

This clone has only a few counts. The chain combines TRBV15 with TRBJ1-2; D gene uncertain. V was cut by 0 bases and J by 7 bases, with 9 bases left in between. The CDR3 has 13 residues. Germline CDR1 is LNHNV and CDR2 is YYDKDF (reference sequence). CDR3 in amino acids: CATSRDWERGYTF. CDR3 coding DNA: TGTGCCACCAGCAGAGATTGGGAGCGTGGCTACACCTTC.

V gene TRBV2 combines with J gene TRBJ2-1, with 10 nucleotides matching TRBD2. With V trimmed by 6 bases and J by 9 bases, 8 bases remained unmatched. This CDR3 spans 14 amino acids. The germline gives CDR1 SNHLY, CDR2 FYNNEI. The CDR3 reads CASRISGRRSEQFF. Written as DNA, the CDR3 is TGTGCCAGCAGGATTAGCGGGAGGCGATCTGAGCAGTTCTTC.